This TCR beta chain is from a study of shared clonotypes between healthy human individuals (dated by TCRdb to 2020 to 2022). A note on the overall study: The cohort included a few men and a couple of women between 18 and 49 years of age. For each donor, three plates each were used for CD4 naive and CD4 memory, two plates were used for CD8 naive, and one plate was used for CD8 memory. The study deeply sequenced blood TCR repertoires of about 5 healthy adults to estimate repertoire size and the extent of clonotype sharing between individuals. Libraries were prepared and TCR repertoires were sequenced by different laboratories using diverse techniques, in order to increase sequencing depth and limit assay-specific biases. Leukapheresis yielded between about 0.9 and 9 billion PBMCs per donor. The paper's findings and limits, for the study overall: Compared with non-shared clonotypes, the clonotypes found in all four sorted-subset donors had higher generation probabilities. The small number of donors limited the genetic and exposure-history diversity represented. Estimated clonotype richness was generally larger for naive than for memory subsets. Pairwise subsampling led to the expectation that sequencing depth would affect the degree of clonotype sharing among donors. Sampling was restricted to blood, and TCR repertoires in tissue are likely to differ from TCR repertoires in blood. Even with the large sequencing depth, rarefaction of the sorted-subset datasets indicated that sequencing was incomplete. Across several donors, roughly 5.4% of naive CD4, 3.5% of naive CD8, 2.3% of memory CD4, and approximately 0.4% of memory CD8 clonotypes were shared.

Using the deep immunoSEQ assay, TCR CDR3 regions were amplified from genomic DNA by multiplex PCR. Genomic DNA extracted from each cell subset was distributed evenly over all wells of several immunoSEQ 96-well plates, and each plate served as one replicate. For sorted subsets, each replicate PCR was loaded with 200 ng genomic DNA, equivalent to about 30,000 T cell genomes. Purified libraries were measured with a Qubit 3.0 fluorometer, size-checked on a Bioanalyzer 2100, and measured again with the KAPA Library Quantification kit. Each immunoSEQ 96-well plate was sequenced on its own single-read 150-cycle Illumina NextSeq 550 flow cell. Concerning the study's data processing: Because only junctional sequences without quality scores were contained in the immunoSEQ output, filtering matching that applied to full-length reads could not be performed. To assign V/J genes and CDR3, sequences were annotated against IMGT germline references using PyIR, a Python wrapper for IgBLAST v1.9. Reads were removed for weak V/J assignments (E-value above 1e-6), missing CDR3, stop codons, out-of-frame junctions, or ambiguous translated residues. A V3J clonotype was defined by an identical inferred V gene, J gene, and CDR3 amino acid sequence. The percentage overlap between two repertoires was calculated by dividing the number of shared unique clonotypes by the size of the smaller repertoire. Three approaches were used to assess repertoire richness: RTK rarefaction, the Chao1 estimator, and Recon v2.1 estimates of unobserved clonotypes. Generation probabilities were computed with OLGA for all TCRbeta clonotypes obtained by the gDNA method from several donors. TCRdb mirrors the immuneACCESS table, restricted to in-frame sequences. Some clones are absent from its copies; in checked studies, under half trace to an unresolved V gene, and the reason for the others is unknown. The V and J calls and clone size come from that table; D and trimming were worked out from the DNA. For this sample the table gives some 630,000 clones, of which 72% were detected only once. Approximately 2% of the sample is taken by the ten largest.

The donors were healthy, HIV-negative adults with no recently reported acute infections or vaccinations. Only Caucasian adults living in Nashville, Tennessee, USA were represented among the donors. CD4+ T cells were enriched by magnetic negative selection; naive cells were then positively selected on CD45RA, and the negative fraction formed the memory subset. Blood was collected by leukapheresis, and PBMCs were isolated by Ficoll-Histopaque density gradient centrifugation and then cryopreserved in liquid nitrogen vapor phase. Purity and quantity of every magnetically sorted T cell population were checked by analytical flow cytometry. Genomic DNA was isolated from every sorted fraction and measured by UV absorbance on a Nanodrop 2000c. On this clone: Its antigen is not yet known. Base-call qualities are not available, and no considerably larger clone is one nucleotide away.

This receptor was obtained from a woman aged 25-40 years in good health. Input material: memory CD4+ T cells sorted from blood. The sample's cell subset or site label is to be understood as: CD45RA-negative fraction.

The CDR3: CASIPRGGLNTEAFF. Here is the DNA: TGTGCCAGCATCCCACGAGGGGGTCTGAACACTGAAGCTTTCTTT. Recombination connected TRBV7-9 to TRBJ1-1; a tentative D match to TRBD1 spans 6 bases. The CDR3 goes from the cysteine to the phenylalanine over 15 residues. Just the 45-base CDR3 DNA is kept, in frame starting at base 1. The germline ends are 15 bases apart after V is trimmed by 7 bases and J by 0 bases. CDR1 and CDR2 are read off the germline V gene (reference sequence) as SEHNR and FQNEAQ.